Presented here are 30 T cell receptor beta chains from one specimen sequenced in a study of beta chain features in type 1 diabetes. Whole-study results and caveats: Moderate yet significant TCRB CDR3 shortening was seen in Type 1 diabetes patients in all four CD4+ subsets.

Their antigen targets remain unknown. Of the isolated RNA, all was reverse transcribed, and so the sequenced material was expressed TCRB transcripts. Only in-frame clones appear in the TCRdb table, and some are missing; sequencing was by immunoSEQ multiplex PCR. The profile shows roughly 730,000 clones, roughly 13% of them singletons. Input material: naive CD4+ T cells from blood. These receptors all come from a young man with type 1 diabetes.

This clone was seen only a few times. This chain joins TRBV9 and TRBJ2-7, with a weak D call TRBD2 (5 bases). V was trimmed by 1 base and J by 7 bases, leaving 9 bases between them. Germline CDR1 is SGDLS and CDR2 is YYNGEE. The CDR3 is made up of 12 amino acids. The CDR3, as DNA: TGTGCCAGCAGCGTAAGCGGTACGGAGCAGTACTTC. Amino acid sequence: CASSVSGTEQYF. The full variable domain, its missing parts supplied by reference TRBV9 and TRBJ2-7, is DSGVTQTPKHLITATGQRVTLRCSPRSGDLSVYWYQQSLDQGLQFLIQYYNGEERAKGNILERFSAQQFPDLHSELNLSSLELGDSALYFCASSVSGTEQYFGPGTRLTVT.

This clone came up a few times. The chain carries TRBV7-2 and TRBJ2-7; no clear D. V lost 4 bases, J lost 0 bases, and 10 bases lay in between. CDR3 length: 14 amino acids. Germline loops: CDR1 SGHTA, CDR2 FQGNSA. CDR3 in amino acids: CASSSPVTSYEQYF. DNA for the CDR3: TGTGCCAGCAGCTCCCCGGTTACCTCCTACGAGCAGTACTTC.

Only a few counts were recorded for this clone. The genes are TRBV7-9 and TRBJ1-1; no reliable D call. Germline-derived CDR1 and CDR2 are SEHNR and FQNEAQ (reference sequence). V shed 4 bases and J shed 4 bases, with 10 bases lying between them. This CDR3 spans 13 amino acids. CDR3 residues: CASSSDIGTEAFF. The CDR3, as DNA: TGTGCCAGCAGCTCCGACATCGGCACTGAAGCTTTCTTT.

Only a few counts were recorded for this clone. V usage is TRBV27 and J usage is TRBJ2-1, with D perhaps given as TRBD1 or TRBD2 (7 bases each). V gave up 8 bases and J gave up 0 bases, with 11 bases separating them. There are 14 residues in the CDR3. Germline-derived CDR1 and CDR2 are MNHEY and SMNVEV (reference sequence). DNA of the CDR3: TGTGCCAGCGGGAGGGACAGCTCCTACAATGAGCAGTTCTTC. It yields the protein CASGRDSSYNEQFF.

The gene calls are TRBV5-6 and TRBJ1-5, with TRBD1 as a possible D gene (5 bases). This CDR3 region has 12 residues. Between the trimmed V and J ends, which lost 8 bases and 5 bases, there was a span of 11 bases. Per germline, CDR1 SGHDT and CDR2 YYEEEE. The DNA for the CDR3 is TGTGCCAGTTCAGGGCTCGATCAGCCCCAGCATTTT. It yields the protein CASSGLDQPQHF.

The chain uses TRBV27 and TRBJ1-1; D gene unclear. Germline-derived CDR1 and CDR2 are MNHEY and SMNVEV (reference sequence). Trimming left V 5 bases short and J 4 bases short, with 11 bases between. This CDR3 has 13 residues. The CDR3 DNA sequence: TGTGCCAGCAGTCCGCCCGGACTCACTGAAGCTTTCTTT. Translation gives CASSPPGLTEAFF.

The table lists this clone with a few counts. This chain joins TRBV4-1 and TRBJ1-5, with a tentative D call TRBD1 (5 bases). Germline loops: CDR1 MGHRA, CDR2 YSYEKL. This CDR3 has 16 amino acids. V lost 2 bases and J lost 0, with 11 bases in between. The CDR3 loop is CASSQSTVYSNQPQHF. CDR3 coding DNA: TGCGCCAGCAGCCAATCGACAGTCTATAGCAATCAGCCCCAGCATTTT.

This clone was detected a few times. V gene TRBV5-6 combines with J gene TRBJ1-5, with 9 bases identical to TRBD1. Germline V CDR1 and CDR2: SGHDT, YYEEEE. This CDR3 is built from 18 residues. With 1 base clipped from V and 3 bases from J, the junction kept 11 bases outside the gene matches. The CDR3 is CASSLIRDRASINQPQHF. Here the CDR3 DNA reads TGTGCCAGCAGCTTGATTCGGGACAGGGCCAGTATCAATCAGCCCCAGCATTTT. The whole variable domain, filled in from reference TRBV5-6 and TRBJ1-5, reads DAGVTQSPTHLIKTRGQQVTLRCSPKSGHDTVSWYQQALGQGPQFIFQYYEEEERQRGNFPDRFSGHQFPNYSSELNVNALLLGDSALYLCASSLIRDRASINQPQHFGDGTRLSIL.

This clone was seen more than once but under ten times. V and J are TRBV20-1 and TRBJ2-3; D gene uncertain. Trimming pared 6 bases from V and 4 bases from J, leaving 8 bases between. This CDR3 region has 11 residues. Germline V gives CDR1 DFQATT, CDR2 SNEGSKA (reference sequence). CDR3 sequence (DNA): TGCAGTGCAACACTGCCAGATACGCAGTATTTT. Translation gives CSATLPDTQYF.

CDR3: CSVVLSYEQYF. CDR3 nucleotide sequence: TGCAGCGTTGTATTGAGCTACGAGCAGTACTTC. V gene TRBV29-1 combines with J gene TRBJ2-5; no firm D call. Matching the DNA end better, TRBJ2-7 makes the J call doubtful. The CDR3 consists of 11 residues. Germline CDR1 and CDR2: SQVTM and ANQGSEA.

The table lists this clone with a few counts. J is TRBJ1-4 and V is TRBV7-8; D uncertain. Looked up from germline, CDR1 is SGHVS and CDR2 is FQNEAQ. Trimming stripped 5 bases from V and 4 bases from J, with 8 bases between. CDR3 length: 13 amino acids. CDR3 nucleotides: TGTGCCAGCAGCCGCAGTATTAATGAAAAACTGTTTTTT. It translates to CASSRSINEKLFF.

The rearrangement links TRBV5-1 to TRBJ2-3; D is undetermined. The CDR3 is made up of 15 amino acids. Germline V lookup: CDR1 SGHRS, CDR2 YFSETQ. V was shortened by 1 base and J by 3 bases, with 12 bases between the two germline ends. CDR3 sequence: CASSLSAVSTDTQYF. The CDR3 nucleotides read TGCGCCAGCAGCTTGAGCGCCGTCTCGACAGATACGCAGTATTTT.

The rearrangement joins TRBV29-1 to TRBJ2-3, with 9 bases matching TRBD2. Per germline, CDR1 SQVTM and CDR2 ANQGSEA. This CDR3 is 14 amino acids long. V dropped 5 bases and J dropped 4; count of bases not matched to a gene: 7. The CDR3 sequence: CSVTRGGGADTQYF. The CDR3 nucleotides read TGCAGCGTTACGCGGGGGGGCGGGGCAGATACGCAGTATTTT.

This clone occurred a few times. Other DNA sequences in this specimen translate into the identical CDR3. The V gene is TRBV5-1, the J gene TRBJ1-3; 7 bases match TRBD1. Germline lookup yields CDR1 SGHRS and CDR2 YFSETQ. The CDR3 is 14 residues long. J was trimmed by 2 bases and V by 4 bases; bases with no gene match: 3. CDR3 in amino acids: CASSPGTAGNTIYF. Written as DNA, the CDR3 is TGCGCCAGCAGCCCGGGGACAGCTGGAAACACCATATATTTT. Based on the CDR3 plus reference TRBV5-1 and TRBJ1-3, the full variable domain is KAGVTQTPRYLIKTRGQQVTLSCSPISGHRSVSWYQQTPGQGLQFLFEYFSETQRNKGNFPGRFSGRQFSNSRSEMNVSTLELGDSALYLCASSPGTAGNTIYFGEGSWLTVV.

This rearrangement joins TRBV28 to TRBJ2-5; 7 positions agree with TRBD2. V gave up 9 bases and J gave up 0 bases; unmatched junction bases: 10. Germline loops: CDR1 MDHEN, CDR2 SYDVKM. This CDR3 is 15 amino acids long. The CDR3 bases are TGTGCCAGTGGGAGGGGTGGTTGGTACCAAGAGACCCAGTACTTC. This encodes CASGRGGWYQETQYF.

The CDR3 reads CASSPLAGVNEQYF. CDR3 in DNA: TGCGCCAGCAGCCCCCTAGCGGGGGTGAACGAGCAGTACTTC. The chain employs TRBV5-1 and TRBJ2-7; 10 bases map to TRBD2. The V segment lost 4 bases and the J segment 5 bases; nucleotides outside the gene matches: 6. Germline CDR1 and CDR2: SGHRS and YFSETQ. The CDR3 runs 14 residues.

The chain combines TRBV5-1 with TRBJ1-6; D unclear. Trimming removed 0 bases from V and 5 bases from J, with 12 bases in between. The CDR3 contains 16 residues. Germline V CDR1 and CDR2: SGHRS, YFSETQ. The CDR3 reads CASSLVLGLDNSPLHF. In DNA, the CDR3 is TGCGCCAGCAGCTTGGTTCTGGGCCTGGATAATTCACCCCTCCACTTT.

In its sample, this clone was seen a few times. This chain joins TRBV29-1 and TRBJ1-1, with TRBD1 as a possible D gene (5 bases). V was pared by 5 bases and J by 6 bases, with 13 bases between. Germline CDR1 is SQVTM and CDR2 is ANQGSEA. The CDR3 spans 12 residues. The CDR3 nucleotides read TGCAGCGTTCGGGGGGGATCGTCTGAAGCTTTCTTT. Translation gives CSVRGGSSEAFF.

This chain uses TRBV7-2 with TRBJ1-2; D call uncertain. The CDR3 is 13 residues long. CDR1 SGHTA and CDR2 FQGNSA come from the germline V gene. V lost 7 bases, J lost 3 bases, and 12 bases lay in between. CDR3 sequence (DNA): TGTGCCAGCACCCGTCACACATACTATGGCTACACCTTC. Its translation is CASTRHTYYGYTF. The entire variable domain, with the rest obtained from reference TRBV7-2 and TRBJ1-2, is as follows: GAGVSQSPSNKVTEKGKDVELRCDPISGHTALYWYRQSLGQGLEFLIYFQGNSAPDKSGLPSDRFSAERTGGSVSTLTIQRTQQEDSAVYLCASTRHTYYGYTFGSGTRLTVV.

This clone was found a few times. For the CDR3, the DNA is TGTGCCAGCAGTCTTATACGGAACACGCAGTATTTT. It translates to CASSLIRNTQYF. V usage is TRBV28 and J usage is TRBJ2-3; the D is unclear. The germline V and J ends were trimmed by 5 bases and 9 bases, with 12 bases remaining between them. The CDR3 sequence is 12 residues long. CDR1 MDHEN and CDR2 SYDVKM come from the germline V gene. The full variable domain, completed using reference TRBV28 and TRBJ2-3, is DVKVTQSSRYLVKRTGEKVFLECVQDMDHENMFWYRQDPGLGLRLIYFSYDVKMKEKGDIPEGYSVSREKKERFSLILESASTNQTSMYLCASSLIRNTQYFGPGTRLTVL.

The chain carries TRBV21-1 and TRBJ2-1; no check of the table's D call, TRBD1, against the DNA was made. TRBV21-1 is deemed a pseudogene. The CDR3 runs to 15 residues. The CDR3 loop reads CASRGRSRCRDEQFF. CDR3 nucleotides: TGTGCCAGCAGGGGCCGTTCCCGGTGCAGAGATGAGCAGTTCTTC.

V and J are TRBV28 and TRBJ1-2; D not resolved. The V end was cut by 5 bases, the J end by 7 bases, with 14 bases between. Germline-derived CDR1 and CDR2 are MDHEN and SYDVKM. The CDR3 is made up of 13 amino acids. Written as DNA, the CDR3 is TGTGCCAGCAGTCTTCCGGGAACCCCTGGCTACACCTTC. As protein: CASSLPGTPGYTF.

The genes are TRBV7-3 and TRBJ2-5, with TRBD1 as a possible D gene (8 bases). The CDR3 contains 15 residues. Germline CDR1 SGHTA, CDR2 FQGTGA. Trimming shortened V by 4 bases and J by 9 bases, and 21 bases separated the two germline ends. CDR3: CASSSRQGPAGAQYF. CDR3 in DNA: TGTGCCAGCAGCTCACGACAGGGGCCGGCGGGGGCCCAGTACTTC. The full variable domain, completed using reference TRBV7-3 and TRBJ2-5, is GAGVSQTPSNKVTEKGKYVELRCDPISGHTALYWYRQSLGQGPEFLIYFQGTGAADDSGLPNDRFFAVRPEGSVSTLKIQRTERGDSAVYLCASSSRQGPAGAQYFGPGTRLLVL.

DNA for the CDR3: TGTGCCAGCAGTACGGGACTCGGGTGGACTGAAGCTTTCTTT. It specifies CASSTGLGWTEAFF. The V call is TRBV6-5, the J call TRBJ1-1; D is possibly TRBD1 (5 bases). Looked up from germline, CDR1 is MNHEY and CDR2 is SVGAGI. The CDR3 spans 14 residues. The V and J ends lost 5 bases and 5 bases respectively, with 15 bases between them.

This clone has only one observation. The CDR3 region is CASSPRTGPWVEQYF. The CDR3, as DNA: TGTGCCAGCAGCCCCCGGACAGGTCCCTGGGTCGAGCAGTACTTC. This chain connects TRBV9 to TRBJ2-7; 7 bases match TRBD1. Germline loops: CDR1 SGDLS, CDR2 YYNGEE. The CDR3 runs 15 residues. With 4 bases clipped from V and 6 bases from J, the junction kept 13 bases outside the gene matches.

This clone has a handful of counts. For the CDR3, the DNA is TGTGCCATCAGTGAAGGGGAAGGGGACGGGGAGCTGTTTTTT. Its protein product is CAISEGEGDGELFF. This rearrangement joins TRBV10-3 to TRBJ2-2; perhaps TRBD1 as D (5 bases). There are 14 residues in the CDR3. Germline V gene lookup returns CDR1 ENHRY and CDR2 SYGVKD. V was clipped by 3 bases and J by 7 bases, with 12 bases between them.

This clone was counted between two and nine times. This chain uses TRBV7-9 with TRBJ1-2; the D is unclear. Germline assignment: CDR1 SEHNR and CDR2 FQNEAQ (reference sequence). The germline V and J ends were trimmed by 1 base and 7 bases, with 13 bases remaining between them. The CDR3 covers 14 residues. The DNA for the CDR3 is TGTGCCAGCAGCTTAGGGTCCGGGGAAGCTGGCTACACCTTC. It yields the protein CASSLGSGEAGYTF.

The chain has TRBV6-1 and TRBJ2-7; 8 bases fit TRBD1. V gave up 5 bases and J gave up 6 bases; unmatched junction bases: 3. The V gene's germline CDR1 is MNHNS and CDR2 SASEGT. The CDR3 is 12 amino acids. CDR3 in amino acids: CASSTTGGEQYF. As DNA, the CDR3 is TGTGCCAGCAGTACAACAGGGGGCGAGCAGTACTTC.

The sample holds a few counts of this clone. The chain joins TRBV7-8 to TRBJ2-2; the D gene is possibly TRBD2 (6 bases). CDR3 length: 14 residues. V lost 5 bases and J 9 bases, leaving 16 bases between the germline ends. Germline V CDR1 and CDR2: SGHVS, FQNEAQ. The CDR3 nucleotides are TGTGCCAGCAGCGCCCGGGACTCCAACCGGGAGCTGTTTTTT. It translates to CASSARDSNRELFF.

This clone was seen a few times. V is TRBV27 and J is TRBJ2-7; D not resolved. V was shortened by 10 bases and J by 0 bases, with 19 bases between the two germline ends. Germline V gives CDR1 MNHEY, CDR2 SMNVEV (reference sequence). The CDR3 has 15 amino acids. The DNA of the CDR3 is TGTGCCAACGAAAACAGAGTTCGTACCTCCTACGAGCAGTACTTC. Translation: CANENRVRTSYEQYF.